Presented here are 32 T cell receptor beta chains from one specimen sequenced in a study of T cells in Graves' hyperthyroidism and ophthalmopathy. Amplification of TCR beta CDR3 regions used RNA as the template. A first-round RT-PCR of the TCR CDR3 used the HTBI primer set. TCRdb processed the multiplex PCR reads anew with MiXCR; each CDR3 protein has one entry. In the table there are some 800,000 distinct CDR3 sequences, about 38% of which are singletons. Sequencing input: blood. The receptors were gathered from a man younger than 35 with Graves' hyperthyroidism.

Note on this clonotype: Its ends do not fully match the called genes, so a read error is possible. The V and J genes are TRBV5-1 and TRBJ1-2; 7 nucleotides line up with TRBD1. Germline CDR1 SGHRS, CDR2 YFSETQ. The CDR3 runs to 12 residues. The CDR3 DNA sequence: TGCGCCAGCAGCTTGGGGACAGGAAGCTACGCCTTC. Its translation: CASSLGTGSYAF.

This clonotype was seen at least ten times. V is TRBV9 and J is TRBJ2-5; 8 nucleotides agree with TRBD2. The CDR3 loop spans 15 amino acids. V was pared by 4 bases and J by 4 bases, with 9 bases of the junction left unmatched. Germline values: CDR1 SGDLS, CDR2 YYNGEE. In DNA form, the CDR3 reads TGTGCCAGCAGCTCGGGAGCGGGAGTGGGAGAGACCCAGTACTTC. It is translated as CASSSGAGVGETQYF.

This clonotype showed up just a few times. The gene calls are TRBV7-8 and TRBJ1-5, with a tentative D call TRBD1 (5 bases). The V gene's germline CDR1 is SGHVS and CDR2 FQNEAQ. The CDR3 covers 15 residues. The V end was cut by 4 bases, the J end by 3 bases, with 13 bases between. CDR3 bases: TGTGCCAGCAGCTCCTGGGGCAGCCCCAATCAGCCCCAGCATTTT. Its protein product is CASSSWGSPNQPQHF.

Worth noting for this clonotype: At one boundary the junction diverges from the germline segment, which might be a read error. The genes are TRBV7-9 and TRBJ1-4, with D unclear. Germline V gene lookup returns CDR1 SEHNR and CDR2 FQNEAQ (reference sequence). The CDR3 runs to 11 residues. The CDR3 DNA reads TGTTCCAGCAGCTTGGTAGAAAAACTGTTTTTT. It encodes CSSSLVEKLFF.

This clonotype was seen more than once but under ten times. The V call is TRBV7-2, the J call TRBJ1-2, with D uncertain. This CDR3 region has 15 residues. Germline V gives CDR1 SGHTA, CDR2 FQGNSA. The V end was cut by 3 bases, the J end by 0 bases, with 11 bases between. CDR3 protein: CASSFDSEPNYGYTF. The CDR3 region has the DNA TGTGCCAGCAGCTTTGATTCAGAACCTAACTATGGCTACACCTTC.

The V and J genes are TRBV6-5 and TRBJ1-2; D might be TRBD1 (5 bases). The CDR3 sequence is 14 residues long. Germline lookup yields CDR1 MNHEY and CDR2 SVGAGI. Trimming took 5 bases from V and 4 from J, leaving 14 bases between them. The CDR3 here is CASSASDSAYGYTF. CDR3 nucleotides: TGTGCCAGCAGTGCGAGTGACAGTGCCTATGGCTACACCTTC.

This clonotype was found many times. V gene TRBV29-1 combines with J gene TRBJ2-7; D is possibly TRBD1 (5 bases). Germline assignment: CDR1 SQVTM and CDR2 ANQGSEA. V was clipped by 3 bases and J by 2 bases, with 8 bases between them. The CDR3 consists of 12 residues. CDR3 DNA: TGCAGCGTTGAGGGGCCCACCTACGAGCAGTACTTC. The encoded protein is CSVEGPTYEQYF.

V is TRBV10-3 and J is TRBJ1-1; D is ambiguous. Trimming took off 4 bases at V and 4 bases at J, with 4 bases between the two ends. CDR3 length: 11 amino acids. Germline V gives CDR1 ENHRY, CDR2 SYGVKD. The CDR3 here is CAISAGTEAFF. CDR3 DNA sequence: TGTGCCATCAGTGCGGGCACTGAAGCTTTCTTT.

This sequence joins TRBV6-6 and TRBJ1-2, with D tentatively TRBD1 (6 bases). Per the germline V gene, CDR1 is MNHNY and CDR2 is SVGAGI (reference sequence). The germline V and J ends were trimmed by 1 base and 7 bases, with 16 bases remaining between them. This CDR3 has 15 amino acids. This CDR3 is CASSYFRQENVGYTF. DNA for the CDR3: TGTGCCAGCAGTTACTTCCGACAGGAAAATGTTGGCTACACCTTC.

This clonotype came up a few times. The rearrangement uses TRBV7-2 and TRBJ2-7; 12 nucleotides line up with TRBD2. J lost 3 bases, V lost 5 bases, and 11 bases had no gene match. The CDR3 covers 17 residues. Germline-derived CDR1 and CDR2 are SGHTA and FQGNSA. CDR3 amino acids: CASSPRGTSGPNYEQYF. The CDR3 DNA is TGTGCCAGCAGCCCCAGAGGGACTAGCGGGCCAAACTACGAGCAGTACTTC.

This clonotype was counted a few times. The V and J genes are TRBV19 and TRBJ2-2; D remains ambiguous. The CDR3 runs 11 residues. CDR1 LNHDA and CDR2 SQIVND come from the germline V gene (reference sequence). V gave up 7 bases and J gave up 3 bases, with 3 bases separating them. The CDR3 loop is CASIHTGELFF. The CDR3 coding sequence is TGTGCCAGTATCCACACCGGGGAGCTGTTTTTT.

In this sample, this clonotype turned up many times. The chain uses TRBV19 and TRBJ1-1; D may be TRBD1 (5 bases). Germline CDR1 is LNHDA and CDR2 is SQIVND (reference sequence). The CDR3 is made up of 15 amino acids. V was trimmed by 5 bases and J by 1 base, leaving 14 bases between them. The CDR3 DNA reads TGTGCCAGTAGTTCTCCAGGACACTGGAACACTGAAGCTTTCTTT. This gives the protein CASSSPGHWNTEAFF. The entire variable domain, with the rest obtained from reference TRBV19 and TRBJ1-1, is as follows: DGGITQSPKYLFRKEGQNVTLSCEQNLNHDAMYWYRQDPGQGLRLIYYSQIVNDFQKGDIAEGYSVSREKKESFPLTVTSAQKNPTAFYLCASSSPGHWNTEAFFGQGTRLTVV.

The chain links TRBV7-3 to TRBJ2-6; 9 bases are shared with TRBD2. J gave up 5 bases and V 5 bases, and 4 bases lay outside the gene matches. The CDR3 is 15 residues long. Germline-derived CDR1 and CDR2 are SGHTA and FQGTGA. The CDR3 loop is CASSHPSGRANVLTF. The CDR3 DNA sequence: TGTGCCAGCAGCCACCCTAGCGGGAGGGCCAACGTCCTGACTTTC.

This clonotype was seen ten or more times. The chain recombines TRBV15 with TRBJ1-1; D not resolved. The V gene lost 0 bases and the J gene lost 5 bases, with 10 bases spanning the gap. The CDR3 totals 14 residues. Germline values: CDR1 LNHNV, CDR2 YYDKDF (reference sequence). CDR3 bases: TGTGCCACCAGCAGAGATAAAGGAATGACTGAAGCTTTCTTT. It yields the protein CATSRDKGMTEAFF.

This clonotype was observed a few times. This chain links TRBV7-2 with TRBJ1-1; D is undetermined. V lost 3 bases and J lost 0, with 11 bases in between. The CDR3 consists of 15 residues. CDR1 and CDR2 (germline): SGHTA, FQGNSA. The CDR3: CASSLGPFMNTEAFF. For the CDR3, the DNA is TGTGCCAGCAGCTTGGGTCCGTTCATGAACACTGAAGCTTTCTTT.

The chain combines TRBV29-1 with TRBJ2-7, with D possibly called TRBD1 or TRBD2 (5 bases each). Trimming pared 3 bases from V and 5 bases from J, leaving 8 bases between. This CDR3 region has 11 residues. The V gene's germline CDR1 is SQVTM and CDR2 ANQGSEA. This CDR3 is CSVDRGHEQYF. CDR3 nucleotide sequence: TGCAGCGTTGATCGGGGACACGAGCAGTACTTC.

The chain carries TRBV6-5 and TRBJ1-1, with no clear D. The length of the CDR3 is 11 residues. Trimming removed 4 bases at V and 7 bases at J, with 7 bases between. Germline CDR1 MNHEY, CDR2 SVGAGI. The CDR3 DNA reads TGTGCCAGCAGTTTCATCGGTGAAGCTTTCTTT. This sequence encodes CASSFIGEAFF.

This clonotype showed up many times. This rearrangement joins TRBV29-1 to TRBJ1-1; no reliable D call. Germline CDR1 and CDR2: SQVTM and ANQGSEA. This CDR3 contains 11 residues. V was cut by 6 bases and J by 4 bases, with 9 bases left in between. The CDR3 nucleotides are TGCAGCGTGCAGGATCCCACTGAAGCTTTCTTT. It yields the protein CSVQDPTEAFF.

This clonotype was counted at least ten times. This rearrangement joins TRBV15 to TRBJ2-7, with TRBD2 as a possible D gene (6 bases). V lost 8 bases and J lost 4, with 15 bases in between. This CDR3 is built from 13 residues. Per germline, CDR1 LNHNV and CDR2 YYDKDF (reference sequence). The CDR3 region is CATGAGKDYEQYF. The DNA of the CDR3 is TGTGCCACCGGGGCGGGAAAGGATTACGAGCAGTACTTC.

The rearrangement joins TRBV2 to TRBJ1-5; D ambiguous. Trimming pared 8 bases from V and 3 bases from J, leaving 14 bases between. Germline V CDR1 and CDR2: SNHLY, FYNNEI. This CDR3 region has 14 residues. CDR3 loop: CASPVWRFNQPQHF. The CDR3 bases are TGTGCCAGCCCCGTGTGGCGGTTCAATCAGCCCCAGCATTTT.

A word on this clonotype: Just one base apart from a much larger clone, this may be a read error. This chain joins TRBV6-5 and TRBJ1-6; the match to TRBD1 covers 8 bases. From germline, CDR1 is MNHEY and CDR2 SVGAGI. The junction had 6 bases not matched to a gene; V was cut back by 7 bases and J by 10 bases. There are 13 residues in the CDR3. CDR3 coding DNA: TGTGCCAGCATGGGGACAGGTGGCTCACCCCTCCACTTT. It yields the protein CASMGTGGSPLHF.

This clonotype was seen a few times. The chain has TRBV5-6 and TRBJ1-5; D is unclear. Trimming took off 4 bases at V and 5 bases at J, with 13 bases between the two ends. The length of the CDR3 is 14 residues. Germline V gene sequence: CDR1 SGHDT, CDR2 YYEEEE. The CDR3 here is CASSPDPTHQPQHF. As DNA, the CDR3 is TGTGCCAGCAGCCCCGATCCGACTCATCAGCCCCAGCATTTT.

This chain uses TRBV7-2 with TRBJ2-5; TRBD2 is a possible D gene (6 bases). Between the trimmed V and J ends, which lost 5 bases and 5 bases, there was a span of 21 bases. The CDR3 totals 16 residues. Germline values: CDR1 SGHTA, CDR2 FQGNSA. This chain's CDR3 is CASSPLGGKDRETQYF. The CDR3 DNA reads as TGTGCCAGCAGCCCCCTAGGCGGGAAGGATCGGGAGACCCAGTACTTC.

The V and J genes are TRBV25-1 and TRBJ1-3; 10 nucleotides line up with TRBD1. Trimming took 3 bases from V and 4 from J; bases not matched to a gene: 3. CDR3 length: 15 amino acids. Germline assignment: CDR1 MGHDK and CDR2 SYGVNS. CDR3 nucleotide sequence: TGTGCCAGCAGTGATCGGGACAGGGGAGGAAACACCATATATTTT. It specifies CASSDRDRGGNTIYF.

This clonotype was recorded at least ten times. CDR3 in DNA: TGCAGTGCTAGAGATTGGGACAGGCCCAATCAGCCCCAGCATTTT. It encodes CSARDWDRPNQPQHF. This rearrangement joins TRBV20-1 to TRBJ1-5; 8 nucleotides align to TRBD1. The junction had 4 bases not matched to a gene; V was cut back by 0 bases and J by 3 bases. From germline, CDR1 is DFQATT and CDR2 SNEGSKA (reference sequence). CDR3 length: 15 amino acids.

This sequence joins TRBV10-3 and TRBJ1-2, with D unclear. Germline CDR1 and CDR2: ENHRY and SYGVKD. V was trimmed by 5 bases and J by 8 bases, leaving 15 bases between them. This CDR3 has 13 residues. CDR3 sequence: CAISLDSSNGYTF. CDR3 sequence (DNA): TGTGCCATCAGTTTAGACTCATCTAACGGCTACACCTTC.

This clonotype was counted a few times. The chain has TRBV6-6 and TRBJ2-5; 8 bases agree with TRBD1. CDR3 length: 16 residues. Germline lookup yields CDR1 MNHNY and CDR2 SVGAGI (reference sequence). With V trimmed by 6 bases and J by 7 bases, 16 bases remained unmatched. CDR3 bases: TGTGCCAGCAGATCGCACGAGGGCAGGGGGCTTATGACCCAGTACTTC. It yields the protein CASRSHEGRGLMTQYF.

The chain recombines TRBV7-8 with TRBJ2-7; 11 bases align to TRBD2. The CDR3 loop spans 15 amino acids. The germline V gene encodes CDR1 SGHVS and CDR2 FQNEAQ. V lost 3 bases, J lost 6 bases, and 7 bases stayed unmatched. The CDR3 region has the DNA TGTGCCAGCAGCTTTGTGACTAGCGGGATATTCGAGCAGTACTTC. This encodes CASSFVTSGIFEQYF. Complete variable domain (other parts from reference TRBV7-8 and TRBJ2-7): GAGVSQSPRYKVAKRGQDVALRCDPISGHVSLFWYQQALGQGPEFLTYFQNEAQLDKSGLPSDRFFAERPEGSVSTLKIQRTQQEDSAVYLCASSFVTSGIFEQYFGPGTRLTVT.

The sample holds a few counts of this clonotype. A much larger clone differs from this one at a single base, so this may be a read error. The chain links TRBV10-3 to TRBJ1-2; TRBD1 matches at 7 bases. Germline-derived CDR1 and CDR2 are ENHRY and SYGVKD. V gave up 10 bases and J gave up 1 base; unmatched junction bases: 3. The length of the CDR3 is 12 residues. In nucleotides, the CDR3 is TGTGCCAGCAGGGACAGTAACTATGGCTACACCTTC. It translates to CASRDSNYGYTF.

This clonotype was counted many times. J is TRBJ2-7 and V is TRBV20-1; 8 bases are a match to TRBD2. The CDR3 covers 14 residues. The V gene's germline CDR1 is DFQATT and CDR2 SNEGSKA (reference sequence). V trimming: 3 bases; J trimming: 3 bases; junction bases outside the gene matches: 7. DNA for the CDR3: TGCAGTGCTAGGGAAGCGGGAGTAATCTACGAGCAGTACTTC. Translated, it gives CSAREAGVIYEQYF.

This clonotype was recorded a few times. The chain recombines TRBV7-3 with TRBJ1-4; D is unclear. Germline assignment: CDR1 SGHTA and CDR2 FQGTGA. Trimming pared 0 bases from V and 3 bases from J, leaving 11 bases between. The CDR3 consists of 16 residues. The DNA for the CDR3 is TGTGCCAGCAGCTTAACGCCGGTCTTTCCTAATGAAAAACTGTTTTTT. Its translation: CASSLTPVFPNEKLFF.

This clonotype was picked up a small number of times. The CDR3 DNA reads as TGTGCCAGCAGCTCCCAGGGGGACCGTTCTGAAAAACTGTTTTTT. The encoded protein is CASSSQGDRSEKLFF. V usage is TRBV6-1 and J usage is TRBJ1-4; 7 bases line up with TRBD1. Looked up from germline, CDR1 is MNHNS and CDR2 is SASEGT. J lost 7 bases, V lost 6 bases, and 11 bases had no gene match. CDR3 length equals 15 residues.